Below are 7 T cell receptor beta chains sequenced from a single sample in a study of vaccination effects on CD4 cells after COVID-19. Their antigen targets remain unknown. CD4+ T cells specific for antigen were expanded with viral peptide pools by the ViraFEST assay before sequencing. Culturing for more than 9 days preceded CD4+ T cell isolation. Two-dose BNT162b2 or mRNA-1273 vaccination was given to participants. Assay: immunoSEQ multiplex PCR; the TCRdb copy retains only in-frame clones and omits some. The profile shows roughly 27,000 clones, roughly 71% of them singletons. Sequences were derived from CD4+ T cells from PBMCs cultured with HCoV-OC43 spike peptides, sampled after COVID-19 vaccination. Indicated subset: HCoV-OC43 spike overlapping peptide pool stimulation. The receptors originated from a human donor who received a COVID-19 vaccine.

The V gene is TRBV7-8, the J gene TRBJ2-7, with D perhaps matching TRBD2 (6 bases). The CDR3 length is 12 residues. V was clipped by 3 bases and J by 5 bases, with 8 bases between them. Looked up from germline, CDR1 is SGHVS and CDR2 is FQNEAQ. CDR3 sequence reads: CASSFPGDEQYF. The CDR3 DNA reads TGTGCCAGCAGCTTTCCGGGAGACGAGCAGTACTTC.

This clone was detected only a few times. The chain couples TRBV11-2 to TRBJ2-7; 14 bases are shared with TRBD2. CDR3 length equals 19 residues. Germline trimming cut 5 bases from V and 4 bases from J; bases unmatched to any gene: 16. Germline assignment: CDR1 SGHAT and CDR2 FQNNGV. CDR3 sequence: CASSLRGLAGVSSMYEQYF. As DNA, the CDR3 is TGTGCCAGCAGCCTACGGGGACTAGCGGGAGTATCGAGTATGTACGAGCAGTACTTC.

The rearrangement uses TRBV7-2 and TRBJ2-3, with 8 bases identical to TRBD2. The junction had 0 bases not matched to a gene; V was cut back by 1 base and J by 0 bases. Germline V gene lookup returns CDR1 SGHTA and CDR2 FQGNSA. This CDR3 comprises 15 residues. CDR3 loop: CASSLERESTDTQYF. CDR3 DNA sequence: TGTGCCAGCAGCTTAGAGCGGGAGAGCACAGATACGCAGTATTTT.

Comments on this clone: The sample has other DNA sequences that encode this CDR3 too. The V call is TRBV2, the J call TRBJ1-1; the D is unclear. Germline-derived CDR1 and CDR2 are SNHLY and FYNNEI. CDR3 size: 13 residues. Trimming took off 2 bases at V and 1 base at J, with 5 bases between the two ends. The CDR3 is CASSELENTEAFF. The DNA of the CDR3 is TGTGCCAGCAGTGAACTGGAGAACACTGAAGCTTTCTTT.

This chain joins TRBV7-9 and TRBJ2-7, with 13 nucleotides matching TRBD2. The germline V gene encodes CDR1 SEHNR and CDR2 FQNEAQ (reference sequence). Germline trimming cut 0 bases from V and 7 bases from J; bases unmatched to any gene: 9. CDR3 length: 17 residues. The chain's CDR3 is CASSLAQLAGGPREQYF. CDR3 sequence (DNA): TGTGCCAGCAGCTTAGCCCAACTAGCGGGGGGGCCGAGAGAGCAGTACTTC.

This chain links TRBV21-1 with TRBJ2-7. TRBV21-1 is an annotated pseudogene. This CDR3 spans 16 amino acids. The CDR3 nucleotides are TGTGCCAGGTTTCGAATAGGGGACCTGGCCCGACACGAGCAGTACTTC. Encoded protein: CARFRIGDLARHEQYF.

This chain uses TRBV2 with TRBJ2-1; 8 bases match TRBD2. The V and J ends lost 8 bases and 4 bases, in that order; junction bases with no gene match: 10. Germline values: CDR1 SNHLY, CDR2 FYNNEI. The CDR3 loop spans 15 amino acids. The DNA of the CDR3 is TGTGCCAGCGCCCCCGAGGCTAGCGGGTACAATGAGCAGTTCTTC. Encoded protein: CASAPEASGYNEQFF. Full variable domain (remainder filled in from reference TRBV2 and TRBJ2-1): EPEVTQTPSHQVTQMGQEVILRCVPISNHLYFYWYRQILGQKVEFLVSFYNNEISEKSEIFDDQFSVERPDGSNFTLKIRSTKLEDSAMYFCASAPEASGYNEQFFGPGTRLTVL.